This TCR beta chain came from a study of T cells after posttransplantation cyclophosphamide. The study, taken as a whole, reports: Donor-recipient repertoire similarity was low at 1-2 months, rising over year one. Recipient CMV seropositivity and CMV reactivation strongly tracked TRB clonality. Blood and skin or GI T cell repertoires showed limited TRB overlap.

Concerning this clone: The target antigen is unknown.

Germline assignment: CDR1 MNHEY and CDR2 SMNVEV (reference sequence). V dropped 5 bases and J dropped 0 bases, with 16 bases sitting between them. CDR3 length: 16 amino acids. Cyclophosphamide on days +3 and +4 followed busulfan-fludarabine conditioning and a marrow graft. Repertoires were generated with immunoSEQ multiplex PCR, while TCRdb's copy carries only in-frame clones and drops some. Among about 6,500 clones listed, 82% were seen once. The material was CD8+ T cells sorted from PBMCs, obtained approximately 1,300 days after allogeneic stem cell transplant with posttransplant cyclophosphamide. The chain uses TRBV27 and TRBJ1-2; D may be TRBD1 (6 bases). This receptor was obtained from a female patient aged 50-59 years who received an allogeneic stem cell transplant from a related donor, was CMV-positive, and had no GVHD. Some T cells may be supplied by the graft donor. The chain's CDR3 is CASSPTGQGANYGYTF. CDR3 nucleotide sequence: TGTGCCAGCAGTCCTACAGGGCAGGGCGCTAACTATGGCTACACCTTC.